This T cell receptor beta chain was sequenced in a study of shared clonotypes between healthy human individuals. Only a few counts were recorded for this clone. Sequencing used immunoSEQ multiplex PCR; TCRdb keeps in-frame clones, though not all of them. The table lists nearly 750,000 clones, 72% of them singletons. Germline lookup yields CDR1 MDHEN and CDR2 SYDVKM. Trimming took 6 bases from V and 4 from J; bases not matched to a gene: 8. The CDR3 has 15 residues. Material: memory CD4+ T cells sorted from blood. Subset in this sample: CD45RA-negative fraction. The TCR comes from a woman in her thirties in good health. This chain connects TRBV28 to TRBJ2-7, with TRBD2 matching 11 bases. This chain's CDR3 is CASRTTSGRGYEQYF. DNA for the CDR3: TGTGCCAGCAGGACTACTAGCGGGAGAGGGTACGAGCAGTACTTC.